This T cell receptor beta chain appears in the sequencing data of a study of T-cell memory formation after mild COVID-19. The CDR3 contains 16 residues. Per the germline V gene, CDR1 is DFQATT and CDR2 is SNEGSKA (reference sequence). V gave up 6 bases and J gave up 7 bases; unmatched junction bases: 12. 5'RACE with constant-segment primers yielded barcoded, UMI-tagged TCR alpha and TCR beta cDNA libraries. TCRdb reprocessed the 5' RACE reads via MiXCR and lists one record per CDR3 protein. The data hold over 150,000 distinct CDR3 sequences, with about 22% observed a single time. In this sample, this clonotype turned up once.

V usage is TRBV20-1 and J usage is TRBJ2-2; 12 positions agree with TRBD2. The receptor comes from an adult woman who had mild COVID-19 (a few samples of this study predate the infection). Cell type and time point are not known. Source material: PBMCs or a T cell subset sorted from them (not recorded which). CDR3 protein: CSAVGLAGPTGGELFF. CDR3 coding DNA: TGCAGTGCCGTCGGACTAGCGGGGCCCACCGGCGGGGAGCTGTTTTTT.